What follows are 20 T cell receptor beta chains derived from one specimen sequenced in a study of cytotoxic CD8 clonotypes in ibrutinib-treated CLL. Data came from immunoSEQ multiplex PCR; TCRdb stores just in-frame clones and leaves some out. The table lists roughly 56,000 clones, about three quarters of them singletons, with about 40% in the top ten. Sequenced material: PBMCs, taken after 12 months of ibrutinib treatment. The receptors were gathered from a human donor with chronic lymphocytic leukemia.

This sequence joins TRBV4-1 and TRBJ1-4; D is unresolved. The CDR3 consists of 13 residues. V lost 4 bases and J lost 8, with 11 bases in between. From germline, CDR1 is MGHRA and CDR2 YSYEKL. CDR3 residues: CASSPSDREKLFF. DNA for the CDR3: TGCGCCAGCAGCCCCTCGGATAGGGAAAAACTGTTTTTT.

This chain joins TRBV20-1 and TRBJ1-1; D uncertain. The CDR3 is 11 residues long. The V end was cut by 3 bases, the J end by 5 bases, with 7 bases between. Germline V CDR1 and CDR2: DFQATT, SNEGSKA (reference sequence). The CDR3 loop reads CSASPGTEAFF. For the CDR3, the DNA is TGCAGTGCTAGCCCTGGGACTGAAGCTTTCTTT.

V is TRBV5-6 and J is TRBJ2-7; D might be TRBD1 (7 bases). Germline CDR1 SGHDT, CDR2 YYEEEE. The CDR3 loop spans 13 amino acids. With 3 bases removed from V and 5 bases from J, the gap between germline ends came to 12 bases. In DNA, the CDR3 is TGTGCCAGCAGCTGGGGGGACAGACACGAGCAGTACTTC. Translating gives CASSWGDRHEQYF.

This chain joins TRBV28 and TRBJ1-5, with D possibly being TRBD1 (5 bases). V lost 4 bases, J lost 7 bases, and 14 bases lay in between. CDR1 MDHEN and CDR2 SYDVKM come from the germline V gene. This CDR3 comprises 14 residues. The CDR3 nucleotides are TGTGCCAGCAGTTCGGGGGGGACTAGGCAGCCCCAGCATTTT. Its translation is CASSSGGTRQPQHF. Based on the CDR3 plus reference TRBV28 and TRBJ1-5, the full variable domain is DVKVTQSSRYLVKRTGEKVFLECVQDMDHENMFWYRQDPGLGLRLIYFSYDVKMKEKGDIPEGYSVSREKKERFSLILESASTNQTSMYLCASSSGGTRQPQHFGDGTRLSIL.

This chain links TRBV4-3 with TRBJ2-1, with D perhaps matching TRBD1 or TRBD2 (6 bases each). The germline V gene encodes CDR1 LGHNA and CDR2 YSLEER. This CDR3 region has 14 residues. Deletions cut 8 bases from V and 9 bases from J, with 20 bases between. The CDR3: CASAIYRDWGEQFF. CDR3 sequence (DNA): TGCGCCAGCGCGATCTACAGGGACTGGGGTGAGCAGTTCTTC.

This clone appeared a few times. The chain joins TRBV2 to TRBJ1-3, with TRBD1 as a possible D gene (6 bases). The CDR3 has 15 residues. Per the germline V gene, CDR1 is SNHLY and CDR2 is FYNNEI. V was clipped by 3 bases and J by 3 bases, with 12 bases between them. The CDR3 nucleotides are TGTGCCAGCAGTGAGTACAGGGACTTTGGAAACACCATATATTTT. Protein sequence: CASSEYRDFGNTIYF.

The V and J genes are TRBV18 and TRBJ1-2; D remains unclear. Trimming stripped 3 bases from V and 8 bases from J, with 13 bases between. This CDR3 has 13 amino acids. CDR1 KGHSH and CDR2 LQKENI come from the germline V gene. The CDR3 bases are TGTGCCAGCTCACCCTTCTTTGACCACGGCTACACCTTC. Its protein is CASSPFFDHGYTF.

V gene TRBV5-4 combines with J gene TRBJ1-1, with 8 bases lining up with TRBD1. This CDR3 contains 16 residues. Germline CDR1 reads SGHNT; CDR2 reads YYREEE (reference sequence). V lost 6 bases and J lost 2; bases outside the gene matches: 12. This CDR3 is CASNPTGGQGNTEAFF. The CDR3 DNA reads TGTGCCAGCAACCCTACCGGAGGACAGGGCAACACTGAAGCTTTCTTT.

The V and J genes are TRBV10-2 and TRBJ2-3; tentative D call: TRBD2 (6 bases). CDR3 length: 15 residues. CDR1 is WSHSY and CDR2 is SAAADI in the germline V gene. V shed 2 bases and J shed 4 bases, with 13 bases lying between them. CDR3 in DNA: TGCGCCAGCAGTGAGCTCGGGAGATTAGCAGATACGCAGTATTTT. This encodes CASSELGRLADTQYF.

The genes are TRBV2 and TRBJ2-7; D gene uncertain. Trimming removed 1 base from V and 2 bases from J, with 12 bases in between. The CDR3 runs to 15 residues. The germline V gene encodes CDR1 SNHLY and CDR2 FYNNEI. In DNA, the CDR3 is TGTGCCAGCAGTGAAGGAAGGTTCCCCACCTACGAGCAGTACTTC. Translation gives CASSEGRFPTYEQYF.

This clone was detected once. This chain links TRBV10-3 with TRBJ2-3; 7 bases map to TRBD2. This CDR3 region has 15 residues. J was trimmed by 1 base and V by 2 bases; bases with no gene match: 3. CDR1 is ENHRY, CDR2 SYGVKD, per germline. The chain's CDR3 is CAISEASGGTDTQYF. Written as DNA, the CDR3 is TGTGCCATCAGTGAGGCTAGCGGAGGCACAGATACGCAGTATTTT.

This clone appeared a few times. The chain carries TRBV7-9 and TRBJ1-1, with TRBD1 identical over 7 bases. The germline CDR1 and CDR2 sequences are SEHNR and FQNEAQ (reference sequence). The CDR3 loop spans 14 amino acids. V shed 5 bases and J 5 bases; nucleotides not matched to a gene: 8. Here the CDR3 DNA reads TGTGCCAGCAGCCCATCAGGGGGATGGACTGAAGCTTTCTTT. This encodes CASSPSGGWTEAFF.

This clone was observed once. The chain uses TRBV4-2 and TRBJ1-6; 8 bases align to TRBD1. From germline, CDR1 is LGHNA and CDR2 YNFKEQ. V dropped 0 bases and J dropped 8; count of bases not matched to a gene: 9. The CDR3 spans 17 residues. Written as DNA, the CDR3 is TGTGCCAGCAGCCAAGATCGGGCCAGGGGGCCGGATTCACCCCTCCACTTT. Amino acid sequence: CASSQDRARGPDSPLHF.

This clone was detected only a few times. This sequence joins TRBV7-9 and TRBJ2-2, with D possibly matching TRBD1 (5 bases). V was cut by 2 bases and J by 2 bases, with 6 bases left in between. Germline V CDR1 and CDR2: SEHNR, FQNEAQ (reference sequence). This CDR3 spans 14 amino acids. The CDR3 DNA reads TGTGCCAGCAGCTTAACAGGAAACACCGGGGAGCTGTTTTTT. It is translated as CASSLTGNTGELFF.

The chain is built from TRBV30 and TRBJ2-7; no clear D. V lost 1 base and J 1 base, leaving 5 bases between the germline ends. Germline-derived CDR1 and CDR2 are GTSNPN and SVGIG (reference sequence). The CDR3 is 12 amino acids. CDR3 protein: CAWSGVSYEQYF. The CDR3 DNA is TGTGCCTGGAGTGGCGTATCCTACGAGCAGTACTTC.

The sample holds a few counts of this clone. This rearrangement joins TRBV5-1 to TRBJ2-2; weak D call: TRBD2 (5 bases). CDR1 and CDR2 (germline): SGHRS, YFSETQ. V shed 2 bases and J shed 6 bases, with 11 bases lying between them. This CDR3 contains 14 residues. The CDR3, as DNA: TGCGCCAGCAGCTTTGAGGGATATCCCGGGGAGCTGTTTTTT. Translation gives CASSFEGYPGELFF. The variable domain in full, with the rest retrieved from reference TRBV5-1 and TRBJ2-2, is KAGVTQTPRYLIKTRGQQVTLSCSPISGHRSVSWYQQTPGQGLQFLFEYFSETQRNKGNFPGRFSGRQFSNSRSEMNVSTLELGDSALYLCASSFEGYPGELFFGEGSRLTVL.

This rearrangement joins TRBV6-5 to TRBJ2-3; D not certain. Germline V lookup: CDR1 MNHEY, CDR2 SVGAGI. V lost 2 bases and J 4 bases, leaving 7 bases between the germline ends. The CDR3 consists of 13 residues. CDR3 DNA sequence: TGTGCCAGCAGTTACCGGAATCCAGATACGCAGTATTTT. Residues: CASSYRNPDTQYF.

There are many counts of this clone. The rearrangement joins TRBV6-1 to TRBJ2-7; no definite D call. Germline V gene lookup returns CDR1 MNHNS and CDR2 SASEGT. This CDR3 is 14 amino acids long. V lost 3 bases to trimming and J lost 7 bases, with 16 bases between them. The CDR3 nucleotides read TGTGCCAGCAGTGAGAGTAGAGCCTTGAGGGAGCAGTACTTC. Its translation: CASSESRALREQYF.

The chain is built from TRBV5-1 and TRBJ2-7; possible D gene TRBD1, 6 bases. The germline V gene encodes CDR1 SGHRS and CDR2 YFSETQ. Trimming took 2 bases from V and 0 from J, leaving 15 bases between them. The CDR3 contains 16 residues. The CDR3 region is CASSLTAGAFSYEQYF. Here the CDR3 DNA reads TGCGCCAGCAGCTTAACCGCAGGGGCCTTCTCCTACGAGCAGTACTTC.

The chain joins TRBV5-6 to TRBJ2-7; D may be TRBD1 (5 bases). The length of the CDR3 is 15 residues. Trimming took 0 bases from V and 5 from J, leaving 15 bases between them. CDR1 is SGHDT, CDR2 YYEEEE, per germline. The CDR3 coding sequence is TGTGCCAGCAGCTTGGGGGGCAGTTCTGGGGACGAGCAGTACTTC. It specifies CASSLGGSSGDEQYF.